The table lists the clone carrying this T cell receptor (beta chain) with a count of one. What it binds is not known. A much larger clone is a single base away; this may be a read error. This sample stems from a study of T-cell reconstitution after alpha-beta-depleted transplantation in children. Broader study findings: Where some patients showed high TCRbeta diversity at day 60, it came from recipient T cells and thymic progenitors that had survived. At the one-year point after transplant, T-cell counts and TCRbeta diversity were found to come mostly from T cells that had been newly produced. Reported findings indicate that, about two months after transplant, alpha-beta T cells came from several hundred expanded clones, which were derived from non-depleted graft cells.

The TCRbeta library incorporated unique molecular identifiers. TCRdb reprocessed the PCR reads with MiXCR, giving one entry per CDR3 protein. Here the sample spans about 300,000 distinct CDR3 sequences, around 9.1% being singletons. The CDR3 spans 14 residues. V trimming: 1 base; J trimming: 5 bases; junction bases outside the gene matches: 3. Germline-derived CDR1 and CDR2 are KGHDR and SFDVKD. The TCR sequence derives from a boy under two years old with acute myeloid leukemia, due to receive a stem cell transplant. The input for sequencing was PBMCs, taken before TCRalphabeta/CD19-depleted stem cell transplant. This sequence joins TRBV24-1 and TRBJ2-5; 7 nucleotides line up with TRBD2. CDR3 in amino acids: CATSDFRAGETQYF. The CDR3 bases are TGTGCCACCAGTGATTTCCGAGCGGGGGAGACCCAGTACTTC.